These 17 T cell receptor beta chains were all obtained from the same sample, sequenced in a study of early T cells in non-severe SARS-CoV-2 infection. TCRdb independently ran MiXCR on the 5' RACE reads; one entry per CDR3 protein. The sample lists about 80,000 distinct CDR3 sequences, 5% to 7% occurring once. The material sequenced was whole blood. These receptors all come from an adult who was a healthcare worker with PCR-confirmed SARS-CoV-2 infection or an uninfected control (not recorded which).

Many counts were recorded for this clonotype. The chain employs TRBV6-5 and TRBJ2-7; TRBD1 matches 8 bases. Germline CDR1 reads MNHEY; CDR2 reads SVGAGI. The V and J ends lost 6 bases and 7 bases, in that order; junction bases with no gene match: 11. This CDR3 spans 14 amino acids. The CDR3 DNA sequence: TGTGCCAGCAGACAAAGGGGACGACAGGGGGAGCAGTACTTC. Protein: CASRQRGRQGEQYF.

This clonotype was seen ten or more times. This chain links TRBV30 with TRBJ2-7; possible D gene TRBD1, 6 bases. Trimming pared 3 bases from V and 3 bases from J, leaving 15 bases between. Per the germline V gene, CDR1 is GTSNPN and CDR2 is SVGIG (reference sequence). The length of the CDR3 is 14 residues. Here the CDR3 DNA reads TGTGCCTGGAGGGGCAGGGGCTCCAACTACGAGCAGTACTTC. This sequence encodes CAWRGRGSNYEQYF.

This clonotype was recorded at least ten times. The V gene is TRBV6-1, the J gene TRBJ2-7; weak D call: TRBD2 (7 bases). The CDR3 is made up of 18 amino acids. Germline V CDR1 and CDR2: MNHNS, SASEGT. Deletions cut 1 base from V and 7 bases from J, with 26 bases between. The CDR3: CASSEEPPWRGGAEEQYF. CDR3 nucleotides: TGTGCCAGCAGTGAAGAGCCCCCCTGGCGCGGGGGCGCCGAAGAGCAGTACTTC.

This clonotype was seen at least ten times. The CDR3 sequence: CASNRQGGQPQHF. DNA of the CDR3: TGTGCCAGCAATAGACAGGGGGGACAGCCCCAGCATTTT. The chain uses TRBV28 and TRBJ1-5; 9 bases match TRBD1. The CDR3 sequence is 13 residues long. Unmatched junction bases numbered 5, after V lost 7 bases and J lost 7 bases. Germline CDR1 is MDHEN and CDR2 is SYDVKM.

This clonotype was seen only a few times. The V call is TRBV12-3 or TRBV12-4, the J call TRBJ1-2; D possibly corresponds to TRBD1 (5 bases). V was shortened by 7 bases and J by 4 bases, with 19 bases between the two germline ends. This CDR3 comprises 15 residues. In DNA form, the CDR3 reads TGTGCCAGCACTAAATCCAACAGGATGCTCTATGGCTACACCTTC. Translating it yields CASTKSNRMLYGYTF.

This clonotype was observed many times. The V gene is TRBV19, the J gene TRBJ1-5; unclear D gene. V lost 5 bases, J lost 1 base, and 12 bases lay in between. The length of the CDR3 is 15 residues. Germline CDR1 reads LNHDA; CDR2 reads SQIVND (reference sequence). The CDR3 protein is CASSPWADSNQPQHF. The CDR3 nucleotides are TGTGCCAGTAGTCCCTGGGCAGACAGCAATCAGCCCCAGCATTTT.

The chain carries TRBV7-2 and TRBJ1-5; D unclear. Looked up from germline, CDR1 is SGHTA and CDR2 is FQGNSA. V was shortened by 5 bases and J by 5 bases, with 13 bases between the two germline ends. CDR3 length equals 14 residues. CDR3 protein: CASSLGRLDQPQHF. DNA of the CDR3: TGTGCCAGCAGCCTAGGGAGGTTAGATCAGCCCCAGCATTTT. Full variable domain (missing parts from reference TRBV7-2 and TRBJ1-5): GAGVSQSPSNKVTEKGKDVELRCDPISGHTALYWYRQSLGQGLEFLIYFQGNSAPDKSGLPSDRFSAERTGGSVSTLTIQRTQQEDSAVYLCASSLGRLDQPQHFGDGTRLSIL.

V usage is TRBV12-3 or TRBV12-4 and J usage is TRBJ1-1; D remains ambiguous. V lost 5 bases and J lost 0, with 10 bases in between. The CDR3 covers 14 residues. CDR3 loop: CASSRTNMNTEAFF. The CDR3 DNA is TGTGCCAGCAGTCGCACCAACATGAACACTGAAGCTTTCTTT.

This clonotype appeared many times. The genes are TRBV4-2 and TRBJ2-1, with 11 nucleotides matching TRBD2. The J segment lost 5 bases and the V segment lost 0 bases, leaving 6 bases of the junction unmatched. This CDR3 has 17 amino acids. Germline values: CDR1 LGHNA, CDR2 YNFKEQ. CDR3 sequence: CASSQEVAGGLDNEQFF. In DNA form, the CDR3 reads TGTGCCAGCAGCCAAGAGGTAGCGGGGGGGCTCGACAATGAGCAGTTCTTC.

The chain uses TRBV12-3 or TRBV12-4 and TRBJ2-1; 8 nucleotides align to TRBD2. This CDR3 comprises 16 residues. V gave up 4 bases and J gave up 0 bases; unmatched junction bases: 5. In DNA form, the CDR3 reads TGTGCCAGCAGTTCTGCCGGGACTAGCTCCTACAATGAGCAGTTCTTC. Amino acid sequence: CASSSAGTSSYNEQFF.

This clonotype was seen many times. J is TRBJ1-5 and V is TRBV7-9; tentative D call: TRBD1 (5 bases). CDR3 length: 16 residues. Looked up from germline, CDR1 is SEHNR and CDR2 is FQNEAQ (reference sequence). V lost 0 bases to trimming and J lost 6 bases, with 15 bases between them. DNA for the CDR3: TGTGCCAGCAGCTTAGCGAAAGGGGAGAACGTTCAGCCCCAGCATTTT. Encoded protein: CASSLAKGENVQPQHF.

There are a few counts of this clonotype. The V gene is TRBV12-3 or TRBV12-4, the J gene TRBJ2-1, with 9 bases identical to TRBD1. CDR3 length: 14 amino acids. Trimming cost V 6 bases and J 9 bases; bases outside gene matches: 9. This CDR3 is CASRLQGAAGEQFF. CDR3 DNA sequence: TGTGCCAGCAGATTACAGGGGGCGGCCGGTGAGCAGTTCTTC.

This clonotype was detected many times. The V gene is TRBV9, the J gene TRBJ2-3; D is possibly TRBD1 (6 bases). The CDR3 is 17 amino acids. With 2 bases removed from V and 0 bases from J, the gap between germline ends came to 16 bases. Germline CDR1 reads SGDLS; CDR2 reads YYNGEE. The CDR3 nucleotides are TGTGCCAGCAGCGTTTCTCGCGACAGGACTAGCACAGATACGCAGTATTTT. It specifies CASSVSRDRTSTDTQYF.

This clonotype appeared many times. Written as DNA, the CDR3 is TGTGCCATCAGTGAAGGGGGAAAGAAAGAGACCCAGTACTTC. This translates into CAISEGGKKETQYF. The chain employs TRBV10-3 and TRBJ2-5, with a tentative D call TRBD1 (6 bases). Germline CDR1 is ENHRY and CDR2 is SYGVKD. CDR3 size: 14 residues. V dropped 3 bases and J dropped 3 bases, with 11 bases sitting between them.

The chain joins TRBV6-4 to TRBJ2-1; possibly TRBD1 or TRBD2 for D (5 bases each). CDR1 and CDR2 from the germline V gene are MRHNA and SNTAGT. The V end lost 2 bases, the J end lost 9 bases, and 14 bases lay between the germline ends. The CDR3 loop spans 14 amino acids. In nucleotides, the CDR3 is TGTGCCAGCAGTGACACGTCCCGGGGCACTGAGCAGTTCTTC. Translation gives CASSDTSRGTEQFF.

A few counts support this clonotype. V usage is TRBV6-1 and J usage is TRBJ1-1; TRBD1 might be the D (5 bases). This CDR3 has 16 residues. The V end was cut by 6 bases, the J end by 0 bases, with 17 bases between. Germline CDR1 and CDR2: MNHNS and SASEGT. The CDR3 DNA sequence: TGTGCCAGCAGGCCGGGGGACTCGTGGCTGAACACTGAAGCTTTCTTT. It translates to CASRPGDSWLNTEAFF.

This clonotype occurred many times. The CDR3 DNA reads as TGCAGCGTTGAATCGGAATGGGGCCACGAGCAGTACTTC. Amino acids: CSVESEWGHEQYF. The V call is TRBV29-1, the J call TRBJ2-7, with a possible D match to TRBD1 (5 bases). The CDR3 spans 13 residues. Germline-derived CDR1 and CDR2 are SQVTM and ANQGSEA. Trimming removed 2 bases from V and 5 bases from J, with 13 bases in between.